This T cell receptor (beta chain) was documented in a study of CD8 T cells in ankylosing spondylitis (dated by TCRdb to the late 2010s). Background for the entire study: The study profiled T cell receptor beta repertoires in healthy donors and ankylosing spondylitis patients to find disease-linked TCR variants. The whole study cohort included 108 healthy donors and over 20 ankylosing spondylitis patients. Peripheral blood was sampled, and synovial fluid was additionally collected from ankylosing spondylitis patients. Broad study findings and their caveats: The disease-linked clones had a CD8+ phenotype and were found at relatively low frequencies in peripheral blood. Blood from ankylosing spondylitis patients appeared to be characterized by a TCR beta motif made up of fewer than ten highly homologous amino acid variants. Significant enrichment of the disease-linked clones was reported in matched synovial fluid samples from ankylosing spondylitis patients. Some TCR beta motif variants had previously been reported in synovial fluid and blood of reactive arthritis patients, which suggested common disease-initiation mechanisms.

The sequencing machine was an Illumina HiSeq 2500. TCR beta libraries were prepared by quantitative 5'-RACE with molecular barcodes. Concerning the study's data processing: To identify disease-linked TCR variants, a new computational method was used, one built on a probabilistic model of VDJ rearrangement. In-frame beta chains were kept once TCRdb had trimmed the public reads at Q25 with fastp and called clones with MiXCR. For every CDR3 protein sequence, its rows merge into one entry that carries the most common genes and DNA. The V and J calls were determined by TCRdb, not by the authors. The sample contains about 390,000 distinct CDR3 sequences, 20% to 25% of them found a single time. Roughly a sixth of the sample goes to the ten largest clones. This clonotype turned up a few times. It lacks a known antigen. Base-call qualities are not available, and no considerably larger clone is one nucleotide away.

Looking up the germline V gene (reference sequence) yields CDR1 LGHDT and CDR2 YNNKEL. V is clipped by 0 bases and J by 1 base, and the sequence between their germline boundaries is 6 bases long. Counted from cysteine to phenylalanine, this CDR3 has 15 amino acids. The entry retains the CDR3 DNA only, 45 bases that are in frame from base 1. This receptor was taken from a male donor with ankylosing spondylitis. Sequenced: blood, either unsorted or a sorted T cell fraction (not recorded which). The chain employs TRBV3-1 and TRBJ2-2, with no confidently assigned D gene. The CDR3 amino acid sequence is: CASSQEPVNTGELFF. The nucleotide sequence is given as TGTGCCAGCAGCCAAGAACCGGTGAACACCGGGGAGCTGTTTTTT.